This T cell receptor beta chain comes out of a study of blood T cells in healthy people across ages. Study in general: Capturing about one barcoded beta molecule per two T cells was achieved by template switching. Study-level results: There was no known CMV status for donors, so expanded clonotype changes were possibly confounded. Per million T cells, TCR beta diversity dropped roughly linearly as age increased.

As regards this clonotype: Its target is not known.

A J-beta primer mix and a sample-barcoded 5' primer were used in a second PCR of roughly 7 to 12 cycles. TCRdb used MiXCR to reprocess the 5' RACE reads, holding one entry per CDR3 protein. The repertoire includes some 790,000 distinct CDR3 sequences, under 35% of them detected once, and around 15% sits in the top ten. After removal of 4 bases from V and 3 bases from J, the junction contained 7 bases not matched to a gene. The germline CDR1 and CDR2 sequences are SGDLS and YYNGEE. The CDR3 extends over 15 amino acids. The genes are TRBV9 and TRBJ2-1; TRBD2 matches at 7 bases. This receptor was obtained from an elderly woman in good health. The sample was blood. The CDR3 DNA follows: TGTGCCAGCAGCCCAGACGCGGGGGACTACAATGAGCAGTTCTTC. Translating it yields CASSPDAGDYNEQFF.